The TCR beta chain under discussion was sequenced for a study of blood T cell repertoires in COVID-19. As for the study in general: Acute-phase and convalescent COVID-19 samples originated in the United States, Italy and Spain.

Looked up from germline, CDR1 is SEHNR and CDR2 is FQNEAQ (reference sequence). The CDR3 extends over 13 amino acids. Between the trimmed V and J ends, which lost 0 bases and 4 bases, there was a span of 6 bases. In the original processing: Reference gene primers were amplified, and this amplification served to estimate nucleated cell counts. Here immunoSEQ multiplex PCR was the method, and the copy in TCRdb shows in-frame clones only, minus some. V and J calls and clone size are those listed in that table; D and trimming were worked out from the DNA. The sample includes 150,000 to 200,000 clones, roughly 80% of them seen just once.

The sequenced sample consisted of peripheral blood. The chain joins TRBV7-9 to TRBJ1-2; D uncertain. The receptor was isolated from a woman in her thirties with acute or convalescent COVID-19. CDR3 sequence: CASSLALAYGYTF. Written as DNA, the CDR3 is TGTGCCAGCAGCTTAGCGCTAGCCTATGGCTACACCTTC.